This is a list of T cell receptor beta chains from one sample in a study of T cell responses to AZD1222 COVID-19 vaccine. Clones were read by immunoSEQ multiplex PCR, and TCRdb kept only the in-frame ones, dropping some. The sample includes 58,000 or so clones, 84% of them seen just once. Here the sequenced sample was peripheral blood, taken on day 0 of AZD1222 vaccination. These receptors came from an adult in good health. CDR3s include the opening cysteine and the closing phenylalanine or tryptophan. D genes are given only for firm matches. Clone size, where shown, is once, few, many, or a class for clones that have expanded.

NA	TRBV7-9	TRBJ2-1	NA	TGTGCCAGCAGCCCCACACCCCGGGGGAATGAGCAGTTCTTC	CASSPTPRGNEQFF
TRBD2	TRBV2	TRBJ2-1	NA	TGTGCCAGACGGGCGGGGGGGCAGAATGAGCAGTTCTTC	CARRAGGQNEQFF
TRBD1	TRBV29-1	TRBJ2-1	NA	TGCATTGGACAGGGGGCGTACAATGAGCAGTTCTTC	CIGQGAYNEQFF
NA	TRBV18	TRBJ2-7	once	TGTGCCAGCTCACGATCCCTACAGGGAGGTGATAATGACGAGCAGTACTTC	CASSRSLQGGDNDEQYF
TRBD2	TRBV6-2/TRBV6-3	TRBJ2-5	NA	TGTGCCAGCAGCCGACCAACTAGCGGGGGACTCCAAGAGACCCAGTACTTC	CASSRPTSGGLQETQYF
NA	TRBV15	TRBJ1-4	NA	TGTGCCACCAGCAGAGACGGTGAAGGGCTGGATGAAAAACTGTTTTTT	CATSRDGEGLDEKLFF
NA	TRBV6-1	TRBJ2-3	NA	TGTGCCAGCAGTGAACCGGGACGGATCACAGATACGCAGTATTTT	CASSEPGRITDTQYF
NA	TRBV15	TRBJ1-1	NA	TGTGCCACCAGGAAAACAGGGATCATGAACACTGAAGCTTTCTTT	CATRKTGIMNTEAFF
NA	TRBV7-9	TRBJ2-1	NA	TGTGCCAGCAGCTTCGCAGCCGTGGATGAGCAGTTCTTC	CASSFAAVDEQFF
NA	TRBV7-2	TRBJ2-7	NA	TGTGCCAGCAGCTTAGCCGGCGGCAGAGCCGAGCAGTACTTC	CASSLAGGRAEQYF
TRBD1	TRBV15	TRBJ2-2	NA	TGTGCCACCAGCAGAGGAGTGGGGCAGGGGGCAACCGGGGAGCTGTTTTTT	CATSRGVGQGATGELFF
NA	TRBV27	TRBJ1-1	NA	TGTGCCAGCAGTTTAGGACGGATGAACACTGAAGCTTTCTTT	CASSLGRMNTEAFF
NA	TRBV29-1	TRBJ1-3	once	TGCAGCGTTGGAGTTGGATCAGATGGAAACACCATATATTTT	CSVGVGSDGNTIYF
NA	TRBV11-2	TRBJ1-2	NA	TGTGCCAGCAGCTTAGGGGATGATTGGCGCTACACCTTC	CASSLGDDWRYTF
NA	TRBV18	TRBJ2-1	NA	TGTGCCAGCTCACCATCCGGCCAGCTGCGGTTCTTC	CASSPSGQLRFF
NA	TRBV6-2/TRBV6-3	TRBJ2-1	NA	TGTGCCAGCAGTCTCCTGGCGGGGACGCTTTACAATGAGCAGTTCTTC	CASSLLAGTLYNEQFF
NA	TRBV4-3	TRBJ1-1	NA	TGCGCCAGCAGCCAAGATTTACCAGCAGAAGCTTTCTTT	CASSQDLPAEAFF
TRBD1	TRBV6-6	TRBJ1-6	NA	TGTGCCAGCAGCTCAACCGGGACAGGAGCTCCCCTCCACTTT	CASSSTGTGAPLHF
NA	TRBV6-5	TRBJ1-2	few	TGTGCCAGCAGTCCCGGGACCTCAGGGGGCTACACCTTC	CASSPGTSGGYTF
TRBD1	TRBV7-8	TRBJ1-4	NA	TGTGCCAGCAGCTTATACAGGGGAAGTACTAATGAAAAACTGTTTTTT	CASSLYRGSTNEKLFF
TRBD1	TRBV7-2	TRBJ1-5	NA	TGTGCCAGCAGCTCAAGGGGGCAGGATCAGCCCCAGCATTTT	CASSSRGQDQPQHF
NA	TRBV9	TRBJ1-6	few	TGTGCCAGCAGCGTTGGGGGCAGGGACTCACCCCTCCACTTT	CASSVGGRDSPLHF
TRBD2	TRBV7-8	TRBJ2-3	once	TGTGCCAGCAGCGCAGACGGGGGAGGGTGGGATACGCAGTATTTT	CASSADGGGWDTQYF
NA	TRBV27	TRBJ1-4	NA	TGTGCCAGCAGTTTATCGAAGCTTGGTAGGAATGAAAAACTGTTTTTT	CASSLSKLGRNEKLFF
TRBD1	TRBV7-8	TRBJ2-7	few	TGTGCCAGCAGCGCCCGGACAGGGATTTACGAGCAGTACTTC	CASSARTGIYEQYF
TRBD1	TRBV27	TRBJ1-6	NA	TGTGCCAGCAGTCAATGGACAGGACCTAATTCACCCCTCCACTTT	CASSQWTGPNSPLHF
NA	TRBV19	TRBJ1-5	NA	TGTGCCAGTAGTATATACCCGACCAGTCAACAGCCCCAGCATTTT	CASSIYPTSQQPQHF
NA	TRBV18	TRBJ2-6	NA	TGTGCCAGCTCACCAAATCCGGGGACCGGGGCCAACGTCCTGACTTTC	CASSPNPGTGANVLTF
TRBD2	TRBV13	TRBJ2-3	few	TGTGCCAGCAGCCCGACTAGCGACCATATCACAGATACGCAGTATTTT	CASSPTSDHITDTQYF
NA	TRBV19	TRBJ1-1	NA	TGTGCCGTTGAGTTAGGCGCCCATGAAGCTTTCTTT	CAVELGAHEAFF
NA	TRBV6-5	TRBJ2-2	few	TGTGCCAGCAGAAGGGACCACGCGAACACCGGGGAGCTGTTTTTT	CASRRDHANTGELFF